A selection of T cell receptor beta chains follows, all from one sample in a study of response to subunit inactivated influenza vaccine. TCRdb reanalysed the RT-PCR reads using MiXCR and keeps one entry per CDR3 protein. The top ten clones hold around 10% of a sample with about 650,000 distinct CDR3 sequences, approximately 14% of them seen once. Specimen: PBMCs from blood, collected 11 to 12 days after vaccination. All receptors come from a man in his forties or fifties who received an inactivated influenza vaccine. The CDR3 runs from the conserved cysteine through the conserved F or W. D genes are given only for firm matches. For some rows the clone size is stated as once, few or many, or as a class when expanded; others skip it.

len	abundance	v_gene	j_gene	d_gene	CDR3aa	CDR3nt
14	many	TRBV11-2	TRBJ2-7	TRBD1	CASSLGDRGGEQYF	TGTGCCAGCAGCTTAGGGGACAGGGGAGGCGAGCAGTACTTC
16	few	TRBV7-2	TRBJ2-1	TRBD2	CASSVRLAGGYNEQFF	TGTGCCAGCAGCGTCCGACTAGCGGGAGGGTACAATGAGCAGTTCTTC
13	-	TRBV27	TRBJ1-1	TRBD1	CASSFQTGAEAFF	TGTGCCAGCAGTTTCCAGACAGGGGCCGAAGCTTTCTTT
13	few	TRBV7-2	TRBJ2-3	-	CAAGGLSTDTQYF	TGTGCAGCAGGGGGGCTCAGCACAGATACGCAGTATTTT
16	few	TRBV24-1	TRBJ2-3	-	CATSDVAGTSTDTQYF	TGTGCCACCAGTGACGTGGCAGGGACTAGCACAGATACGCAGTATTTT
16	-	TRBV7-9	TRBJ2-4	-	CASSGGLDLAKNIQYF	TGTGCCAGCAGCGGTGGCCTTGACCTAGCCAAAAACATTCAGTACTTC
13	many	TRBV5-6	TRBJ1-1	-	CASRLGVWPEAFF	TGTGCCAGCAGACTCGGAGTTTGGCCTGAAGCTTTCTTT
15	many	TRBV15	TRBJ2-1	-	CATSRDRGSYNEQFF	TGTGCCACCAGCAGAGATCGGGGCTCCTACAATGAGCAGTTCTTC
14	-	TRBV9	TRBJ2-5	TRBD1	CASSVGGQEGAQYF	TGTGCCAGCAGCGTCGGAGGACAGGAAGGGGCCCAGTACTTC
15	-	TRBV7-2	TRBJ2-5	-	CASSTATGPKETQYF	TGTGCCAGCAGCACAGCTACAGGACCGAAAGAGACCCAGTACTTC
16	-	TRBV7-9	TRBJ2-1	TRBD1	CASSSLSGTGFNEQFF	TGTGCCAGCAGCTCCCTCTCCGGGACAGGGTTCAATGAGCAGTTCTTC